These T cell receptor beta chains were read from a single sample in a study of CD8 T cells in ankylosing spondylitis. MiXCR, applied by TCRdb to the 5' RACE reads, yields one record per CDR3 protein. The sample carries 300,000 to 350,000 distinct CDR3 sequences, under 14% recorded once. Sequencing was carried out using blood, either unsorted or a sorted T cell fraction (not recorded which). The receptors were gathered from a female donor with ankylosing spondylitis or in good health (not recorded which). Each CDR3 is given with its conserved first and last residue.

CDR3aa,v_gene,j_gene,len
CSASSRGNFYEKLFF,TRBV20-1,TRBJ1-4,15
CASSSLTSRLVRELNTQYF,TRBV11-2,TRBJ2-3,19
CASSGESSYEQYF,TRBV5-1,TRBJ2-7,13
CASSREWDAFSNQPQHF,TRBV6-1,TRBJ1-5,17
CSAISTGLGGYTF,TRBV20-1,TRBJ1-2,13
CASSLEDRGITGELFF,TRBV11-2,TRBJ2-2,16
CSARYTLNTEAFF,TRBV20-1,TRBJ1-1,13
CASSIRANVLTF,TRBV19,TRBJ2-6,12
CASRAREGYGYTF,TRBV6-1,TRBJ1-2,13
CASSYPGQKNPLGSLLHF,TRBV6-5,TRBJ1-6,18
CASSPSGTMASLHF,TRBV6-1,TRBJ1-6,14
CASSLDPTGELFF,TRBV4-3,TRBJ2-2,13
CASSLQGQVGEQYF,TRBV7-2,TRBJ2-7,14
CASSSTGVSNTF,TRBV7-6,TRBJ1-2,12
CASSARLNQPQHF,TRBV4-3,TRBJ1-5,13
CAISALGVETQYF,TRBV10-3,TRBJ2-5,13
CASMDREGFNTGELFF,TRBV5-1,TRBJ2-2,16
CASSLAVRVLFDEAFF,TRBV12-3/TRBV12-4,TRBJ1-1,16
CASSTNRGYEQYF,TRBV7-2,TRBJ2-7,13
CASSLGGRTTGELFF,TRBV7-2,TRBJ2-2,15
CASSLTAGGGISVF,TRBV5-1,TRBJ2-1,14
CASSQGTDEAFF,TRBV5-1,TRBJ1-1,12
CASSLEGLRSYNEQFF,TRBV5-1,TRBJ2-1,16
CATSDTGGTEAFF,TRBV24-1,TRBJ1-1,13
CASSFNPGTNSPLHF,TRBV11-2,TRBJ1-6,15
CSAILPTGGFTDTQYF,TRBV20-1,TRBJ2-3,16
CASSLAWDRVAPLHF,TRBV7-9,TRBJ1-6,15
CASCPPGNYEQYF,TRBV28,TRBJ2-7,13